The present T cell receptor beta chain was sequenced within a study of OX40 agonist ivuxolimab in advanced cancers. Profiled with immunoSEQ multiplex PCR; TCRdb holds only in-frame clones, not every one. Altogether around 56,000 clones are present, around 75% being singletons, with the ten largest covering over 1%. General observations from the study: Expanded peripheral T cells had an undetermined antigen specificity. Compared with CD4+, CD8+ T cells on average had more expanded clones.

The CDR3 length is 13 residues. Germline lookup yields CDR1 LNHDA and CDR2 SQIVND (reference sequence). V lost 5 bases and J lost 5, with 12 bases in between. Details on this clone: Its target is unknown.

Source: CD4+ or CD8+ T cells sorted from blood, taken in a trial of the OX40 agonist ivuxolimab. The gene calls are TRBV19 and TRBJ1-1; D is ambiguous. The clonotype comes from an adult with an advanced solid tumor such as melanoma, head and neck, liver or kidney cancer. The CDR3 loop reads CASSASKGTEAFF. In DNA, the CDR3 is TGTGCCAGTAGTGCTAGTAAAGGGACTGAAGCTTTCTTT.